The clone carrying this T cell receptor (beta chain) appeared many times. What it recognizes is unknown. V was clipped by 5 bases and J by 4 bases; unmatched bases: 8. This CDR3 is 15 amino acids long. Germline CDR1 is SNHLY and CDR2 is FYNNEI. The sample originates from a study of regulatory T cells in long-lasting Graves disease. This sample's time point: newly diagnosed GD, antithyroid drugs for less than 3 months. RNA extracted from PBMCs served as the sequencing template. The peripheral blood volume drawn was 7 to 10 milliliters, and it was collected into EDTA tubes. Whole-study results and caveats: Newly diagnosed patients had higher TCR diversity than persistent Graves' patients did.

Arm-PCR of CDR3 regions and iRepertoire HTBI primers were used to build TCR beta libraries. TCRdb re-called the multiplex PCR reads through MiXCR, storing one row per CDR3 protein. The sample includes a few hundred thousand distinct CDR3 sequences, 12% of them seen just once. The same specimen was also included in a second study, on T cells in Graves' hyperthyroidism and ophthalmopathy.

The origin of this receptor is a woman in her late teens or twenties with Graves disease. The sequencing used peripheral blood mononuclear cells (PBMCs), collected at new diagnosis, from a patient treated with antithyroid drugs. V is TRBV2 and J is TRBJ2-3; 8 bases map to TRBD1. This chain's CDR3 is CASSTRQGIADTQYF. The CDR3 region has the DNA TGTGCCAGCAGTACCCGACAGGGGATCGCAGATACGCAGTATTTT.